A selection of T cell receptor beta chains follows, all from one sample in a study of shared clonotypes between healthy human individuals. TCRdb keeps only in-frame clones here, not all; method: immunoSEQ multiplex PCR. The sample holds around 2,000,000 clones, about 95% seen once. Input material: naive CD8+ T cells sorted from blood. These TCRs come from a man aged 18 to 35 in good health. Each CDR3 is given with its conserved first and last residue. A D gene is named only where the DNA matches it firmly. Some rows have no size entry. The others give once, few or many, or a class for an expanded clone.

D gene: .; V gene: TRBV9; clone size: .; J gene: TRBJ1-5; CDR3 DNA: TGTGCCAGCAGCACCGGGGGGAGCAATCAGCCCCAGCATTTT; CDR3 protein: CASSTGGSNQPQHF
D gene: .; V gene: TRBV28; clone size: .; J gene: TRBJ1-1; CDR3 DNA: TGTGCCAGCAGTTTATCCCCCTCCACTAACACTGAAGCTTTCTTT; CDR3 protein: CASSLSPSTNTEAFF
D gene: .; V gene: TRBV5-7; clone size: .; J gene: TRBJ2-7; CDR3 DNA: TGTGCCAGCAGCTGGCCACTAGCAATCAGCTCCTACGAGCAGTACTTC; CDR3 protein: CASSWPLAISSYEQYF
D gene: TRBD2; V gene: TRBV28; clone size: .; J gene: TRBJ2-7; CDR3 DNA: TGTGCCAGCAGTTTACGGGGGGGAACCGCGGGCGAGCAGTACTTC; CDR3 protein: CASSLRGGTAGEQYF
D gene: .; V gene: TRBV30; clone size: .; J gene: TRBJ2-7; CDR3 DNA: TGTGCCTGTCAGGGTTTCCGATATTACGAGCAGTACTTC; CDR3 protein: CACQGFRYYEQYF
D gene: TRBD2; V gene: TRBV13; clone size: .; J gene: TRBJ2-3; CDR3 DNA: TGTGCCAGCAGCCTCGGGGCGGGAGGACAAACAGATACGCAGTATTTT; CDR3 protein: CASSLGAGGQTDTQYF
D gene: .; V gene: TRBV4-3; clone size: many; J gene: TRBJ2-2; CDR3 DNA: TGCGCCAGCAGACAAGCTCGGCACCCCACCGGGGAGCTGTTTTTT; CDR3 protein: CASRQARHPTGELFF
D gene: TRBD1; V gene: TRBV28; clone size: .; J gene: TRBJ1-2; CDR3 DNA: TGTGCCAGCAGTCGGGGGGAGGGGATCTGGGGACAGGAAGACTATGGCTACACCTTC; CDR3 protein: CASSRGEGIWGQEDYGYTF
D gene: .; V gene: TRBV6-1; clone size: once; J gene: TRBJ1-3; CDR3 DNA: TGTGCCAGCAGTGAAGTAGTTAGGGGAGCCAGGGGAAACACCATATATTTT; CDR3 protein: CASSEVVRGARGNTIYF
D gene: .; V gene: TRBV27; clone size: .; J gene: TRBJ2-1; CDR3 DNA: TGTGCCAGCAGTTTATCTGAGGGTTCTGAGCAGTTCTTC; CDR3 protein: CASSLSEGSEQFF
D gene: TRBD2; V gene: TRBV29-1; clone size: once; J gene: TRBJ2-3; CDR3 DNA: TGCAGCGTTGTATTAGCGGGGGCGTTCACAGATACGCAGTATTTT; CDR3 protein: CSVVLAGAFTDTQYF
D gene: .; V gene: TRBV13; clone size: once; J gene: TRBJ1-1; CDR3 DNA: TGTGCCAGCAGCTTAGGCTTGGGTACTGAAGCTTTCTTT; CDR3 protein: CASSLGLGTEAFF
D gene: TRBD1; V gene: TRBV27; clone size: .; J gene: TRBJ2-3; CDR3 DNA: TGTGCCAGCAGTTTGACGACAGGGAAAGATACGCAGTATTTT; CDR3 protein: CASSLTTGKDTQYF
D gene: .; V gene: TRBV6-5; clone size: once; J gene: TRBJ1-2; CDR3 DNA: TGTGCCAGCAGTTATAGTCAGGGGAATGGCTACACCTTC; CDR3 protein: CASSYSQGNGYTF
D gene: .; V gene: TRBV6-5; clone size: .; J gene: TRBJ1-5; CDR3 DNA: TGTGCCAGCAAGATGACGGGAGAGAGCAATCAGCCCCAGCATTTT; CDR3 protein: CASKMTGESNQPQHF
D gene: TRBD1; V gene: TRBV7-9; clone size: .; J gene: TRBJ1-2; CDR3 DNA: TGTGCCAGCAGCGATGGGACAGGCCTTAACTATGGCTACACCTTC; CDR3 protein: CASSDGTGLNYGYTF
D gene: .; V gene: TRBV7-8; clone size: .; J gene: TRBJ1-1; CDR3 DNA: TGTGCCAGCAGCTTAGCCGCGGGCACTGAAGCTTTCTTT; CDR3 protein: CASSLAAGTEAFF
D gene: .; V gene: TRBV4-3; clone size: .; J gene: TRBJ1-2; CDR3 DNA: TGCGCCAGCAGCCAAGATTCGGGGGGTTTGGCTAACTATGGCTACACCTTC; CDR3 protein: CASSQDSGGLANYGYTF
D gene: .; V gene: TRBV7-9; clone size: .; J gene: TRBJ1-3; CDR3 DNA: TGTGCCAGCACCCCAGGGACATCGGGAAACACCATATATTTT; CDR3 protein: CASTPGTSGNTIYF
D gene: .; V gene: TRBV13; clone size: .; J gene: TRBJ2-7; CDR3 DNA: TGTGCCAGCAGCTCCCCCGAAACCTACGAGCAGTACTTC; CDR3 protein: CASSSPETYEQYF
D gene: .; V gene: TRBV7-6; clone size: .; J gene: TRBJ2-7; CDR3 DNA: TGTGCCAGCAGCCCCACGACAGACGGCGAGCAGTACTTC; CDR3 protein: CASSPTTDGEQYF
D gene: .; V gene: TRBV7-7; clone size: .; J gene: TRBJ1-6; CDR3 DNA: TGTGCTAGCAGCTTCACAGGGAAGGCGCGTAATTCACCCCTCCACTTT; CDR3 protein: CASSFTGKARNSPLHF
D gene: TRBD2; V gene: TRBV29-1; clone size: .; J gene: TRBJ2-7; CDR3 DNA: TGCAGCGTTGAAGAACCACTAGCGGGCCCTTCCTACGAGCAGTACTTC; CDR3 protein: CSVEEPLAGPSYEQYF
D gene: .; V gene: TRBV10-3; clone size: .; J gene: TRBJ1-1; CDR3 DNA: TGTGCCATCAGTGAGGGGACTGAAGCTTTCTTT; CDR3 protein: CAISEGTEAFF
D gene: .; V gene: TRBV5-4; clone size: .; J gene: TRBJ2-7; CDR3 DNA: TGTGCCAGCAGCTTGGGTGGATTCTACGAGCAGTACTTC; CDR3 protein: CASSLGGFYEQYF
D gene: .; V gene: TRBV5-4; clone size: .; J gene: TRBJ2-7; CDR3 DNA: TGTGCCAGCAGCTTAGAGGGAGGCTACGAGCAGTACTTC; CDR3 protein: CASSLEGGYEQYF
D gene: .; V gene: TRBV27; clone size: .; J gene: TRBJ2-7; CDR3 DNA: TGTGCCAGCAGTTTCGGGACGGACTACGAGCAGTACTTC; CDR3 protein: CASSFGTDYEQYF
D gene: .; V gene: TRBV5-1; clone size: .; J gene: TRBJ2-2; CDR3 DNA: TGCGCCAGCAGCTTGAGGTACAGCTTTGTCGCCACCGGGGAGCTGTTTTTT; CDR3 protein: CASSLRYSFVATGELFF
D gene: .; V gene: TRBV6-5; clone size: .; J gene: TRBJ1-1; CDR3 DNA: TGTGCCAGCAGGCGGGACGGAATGAACACTGAAGCTTTCTTT; CDR3 protein: CASRRDGMNTEAFF
D gene: .; V gene: TRBV7-9; clone size: .; J gene: TRBJ2-7; CDR3 DNA: TGTGCCAGCAGCCTCGGCCTCTCCTACGAGCAGTACTTC; CDR3 protein: CASSLGLSYEQYF
D gene: .; V gene: TRBV11-3; clone size: .; J gene: TRBJ2-5; CDR3 DNA: TGTGCCAGCAGCGACCACAGGGAAGGCGACGAGACCCAGTACTTC; CDR3 protein: CASSDHREGDETQYF
D gene: .; V gene: TRBV6-6; clone size: once; J gene: TRBJ2-3; CDR3 DNA: TGTGCCAGCACTCCCTTCGGGACCTACACAGATACGCAGTATTTT; CDR3 protein: CASTPFGTYTDTQYF
D gene: .; V gene: TRBV7-2; clone size: .; J gene: TRBJ2-2; CDR3 DNA: TGTGCCAGCAGCTTAGTGGTGCGGGACACCGGGGAGCTGTTTTTT; CDR3 protein: CASSLVVRDTGELFF
D gene: TRBD2; V gene: TRBV28; clone size: .; J gene: TRBJ2-1; CDR3 DNA: TGTGCCAGCAGTTTATCTAGCGGGGGGGCCTCTGAGCAGTTCTTC; CDR3 protein: CASSLSSGGASEQFF
D gene: TRBD2; V gene: TRBV2; clone size: .; J gene: TRBJ2-1; CDR3 DNA: TGTGCCAGCAGTGAAGGGCTAGCGGGAGGGAATGAGCAGTTCTTC; CDR3 protein: CASSEGLAGGNEQFF
D gene: .; V gene: TRBV10-3; clone size: .; J gene: TRBJ1-1; CDR3 DNA: TGTGCCATCAGTGAGATCAGTACTATGAACACTGAAGCTTTCTTT; CDR3 protein: CAISEISTMNTEAFF
D gene: TRBD1; V gene: TRBV11-2; clone size: .; J gene: TRBJ1-5; CDR3 DNA: TGTGCCAGCAGCTTAACAGGGGATAGCAATCAGCCCCAGCATTTT; CDR3 protein: CASSLTGDSNQPQHF
D gene: .; V gene: TRBV6-6; clone size: .; J gene: TRBJ1-4; CDR3 DNA: TGTGCCAGCAGTTACCCGGACAGTTCTAATGAAAAACTGTTTTTT; CDR3 protein: CASSYPDSSNEKLFF
D gene: TRBD1; V gene: TRBV5-5; clone size: .; J gene: TRBJ1-2; CDR3 DNA: TGTGCCAGCAGCATACCCGGGACAGGCTCTGGCTACACCTTC; CDR3 protein: CASSIPGTGSGYTF